The source of this T cell receptor beta chain is a study of Ad26.COV2.S vaccination and SARS-CoV-2 variants. Study information: A participant enrolled in the COV1001 Ad26.COV2.S trial arm provided the sample. Recipients of Ad26.COV2.S got it intramuscularly, once or twice 56 days apart. Findings and caveats of the study: Using TCR breadth and depth analyses may have led to underestimated total T cell responses.

CDR3 length: 15 residues. V lost 6 bases to trimming and J lost 3 bases, with 18 bases between them. Germline V lookup: CDR1 MNHEY, CDR2 SMNVEV (reference sequence). Remarks on this clone: Its antigen is unknown.

Treatment indicated: around 19 received Ad26.COV2.S at low or high dose, single or two shots; 5 received placebo; per-sample allocation not given. Vaccine and placebo recipients were sampled on day 63 after the first injection. Clones were sequenced by immunoSEQ multiplex PCR, and TCRdb holds only the in-frame ones, with some missing. The table shows 300,000 to 400,000 clones, with roughly 90% occurring only once. The J gene is TRBJ2-7, the V gene TRBV27; a weak D match, TRBD1 (6 bases). This specimen was peripheral blood, taken in a trial of Ad26.COV2.S vaccine versus placebo. This TCR was sampled from a person between 18 and 59 years old who received the Ad26.COV2.S COVID-19 vaccine or a placebo. CDR3 nucleotides: TGTGCCAGCAGCCCCGTCCGGGACACCTTCTACGAGCAGTACTTC. Its protein is CASSPVRDTFYEQYF.